This T cell receptor (beta chain) was identified in a study of blood T cell repertoires in COVID-19. At the level of the study: Specimens from acute and convalescent COVID-19 originated in the United States, Italy and Spain.

In terms of age and location, participants ranged from roughly 18 to 90 years and lived in under 30 US areas. Participants reported their clinical history, and cohort assignment relied on those reports. Method: immunoSEQ multiplex PCR; TCRdb's copy keeps in-frame clones and lacks some. This table has around 340,000 clones, 88% appearing once. In germline, CDR1 is KGHSH, CDR2 LQKENI. The CDR3 contains 15 residues. The junction had 17 bases not matched to a gene; V was cut back by 8 bases and J by 10 bases. Only a few counts were recorded for this clone. Sequenced input: PBMCs or T cells enriched from blood (not recorded which). This receptor was obtained from a woman aged 25 to 39 who had been exposed to COVID-19. V is TRBV18 and J is TRBJ1-5; 7 bases are shared with TRBD1. The DNA for the CDR3 is TGTGCCAGCGCAGAGAGAGAGGGGGCCCACCTACCCCAGCATTTT. Translated, it gives CASAEREGAHLPQHF.